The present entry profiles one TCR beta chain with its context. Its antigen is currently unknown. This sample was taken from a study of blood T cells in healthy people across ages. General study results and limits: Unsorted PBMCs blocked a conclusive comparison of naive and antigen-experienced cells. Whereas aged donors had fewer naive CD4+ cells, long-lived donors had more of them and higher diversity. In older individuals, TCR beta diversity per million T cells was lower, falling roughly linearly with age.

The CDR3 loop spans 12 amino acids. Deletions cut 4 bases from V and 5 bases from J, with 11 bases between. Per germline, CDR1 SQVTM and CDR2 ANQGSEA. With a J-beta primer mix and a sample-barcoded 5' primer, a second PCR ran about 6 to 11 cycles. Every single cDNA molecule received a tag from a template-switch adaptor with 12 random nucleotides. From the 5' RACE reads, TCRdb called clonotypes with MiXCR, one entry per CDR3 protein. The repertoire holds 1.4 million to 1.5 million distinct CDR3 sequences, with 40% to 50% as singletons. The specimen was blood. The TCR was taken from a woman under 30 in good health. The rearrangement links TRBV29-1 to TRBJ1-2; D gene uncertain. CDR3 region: CSVGAAEYGYTF. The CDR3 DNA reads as TGCAGCGTTGGGGCAGCGGAATATGGCTACACCTTC.